Reported below is one T cell receptor (beta chain). It lacks a known antigen. Base quality data are lacking; no much larger clone is found one base away. For CDR1 and CDR2, the germline V gene lists SGHRS and YFSETQ. The CDR3 runs 15 amino acids, cysteine and phenylalanine included. Here the CDR3 DNA is all that survives: 45 bases in frame from base 1. Deletion took 0 bases off V and 0 bases off J, with a span of 7 bases between the germline ends. The time point label of this sample denotes: baseline before first vaccination. Vaccinee samples came from UK trials COV001 and COV002, including a single-blind randomized controlled phase 2/3 trial of AZD1222 (ChAdOx1 nCoV-19) in healthy adults. For TCRbeta chain sequencing, PBMC samples were collected from trial participants at day 0 and at day 28 after the second dose. This specimen comes from a study of T cell responses to AZD1222 COVID-19 vaccine (dated by TCRdb to the early 2020s). About the investigation overall: Because spike-specific TCR depth and breadth did not differ between the two schedules, AZD1222 recipients who got a second dose at roughly 4 weeks were pooled with those who got a second dose at roughly 12 weeks. TCR sequencing was performed for roughly 240 trial participants, of whom about 200 were given two doses of AZD1222 and approximately 25 were given two doses of MenACWY control vaccine. Enrollment into the trials was organized by age into subgroups of 18-55, 56-69 and 70-plus years, and those subgroups contained roughly 140, 27 and 60 TCR-sequenced participants, respectively.

The CDR3 regions of human TCRbeta chains were analyzed by immunosequencing. The published analysis was carried out like this. TCRs in the repertoires were matched against a reference library of SARS-CoV-2-specific TCRs that had been generated with the MIRA antigen-specificity platform. Breadth was defined as the fraction of unique TCRs that were SARS-CoV-2-associated. Depth was defined as the fraction of total T cells that were SARS-CoV-2-associated. Using the MIRA data, each spike-specific TCR was assigned both to the spike region to which the TCR was reactive and to a CD4 or CD8 class. Log10-transformed breadth and depth values were compared by one-way ANOVA with Sidak's multiple comparisons tests. TCRdb stores this immuneACCESS table with in-frame sequences only. Part of the clones is absent; in the studies checked, under half of the shortfall reflects unresolved V genes, and no reason is known for the rest. The V and J calls and clone size were taken over from that table, and D and trimming were inferred from the DNA. For this sample there are over 150,000 clones; roughly 90% appear just once. Of the sample, 2.6% falls within the top ten clones.

Points the paper makes about the study in general: After two AZD1222 doses, spike-specific TCR breadth and depth were significantly higher than at day 0 and than in MenACWY recipients. CD4 TCRs associated with the vaccine covered the entire spike protein, and the dominant responses were in regions 160-218 and 743-854. The 56-69-year group was small, and its depth increase did not reach significance, likely because of low power. Conclusions about previously exposed vaccinees are limited, since just five to seven AZD1222 recipients were seropositive for SARS-CoV-2 at baseline. Reportedly, close to half of the unique spike-specific TCRs recognized epitopes lying outside the regions that are mutated in the B.1.351 and B.1.1.7 variants. Because no samples from the day 14 peak response were available, repertoires could be characterized only after the peak T cell response. Most participants were white British and females outnumbered males, and the authors suggested that clonal diversity may have been underestimated.

The chain is made from TRBV5-1 and TRBJ1-3; the D gene cannot be resolved reliably. The clonotype originates from an adult in good health. Material: peripheral blood, obtained on day 0 of AZD1222 vaccination. The sequenced DNA is TGCGCCAGCAGCTTGGTTGAGAGCTCTGGAAACACCATATATTTT. Its translation is CASSLVESSGNTIYF.